This T cell receptor beta chain derives from a study of blood T cell repertoires in COVID-19. Germline V gene sequence: CDR1 LNHNV, CDR2 YYDKDF (reference sequence). V lost 5 bases and J lost 5, with 15 bases in between. This CDR3 contains 14 residues. Some clones are missing from TCRdb's copy, which holds only in-frame ones; the method was immunoSEQ multiplex PCR. The sample yields about 260,000 clones, roughly 86% seen once. The sequenced sample was peripheral blood. This TCR was recovered from a man aged 35 to 55 with active or convalescent COVID-19. The chain joins TRBV15 to TRBJ1-1, with D perhaps matching TRBD1 (5 bases). CDR3: CATSVGQGWTEAFF. The CDR3 DNA follows: TGTGCCACCAGCGTAGGACAAGGGTGGACTGAAGCTTTCTTT.